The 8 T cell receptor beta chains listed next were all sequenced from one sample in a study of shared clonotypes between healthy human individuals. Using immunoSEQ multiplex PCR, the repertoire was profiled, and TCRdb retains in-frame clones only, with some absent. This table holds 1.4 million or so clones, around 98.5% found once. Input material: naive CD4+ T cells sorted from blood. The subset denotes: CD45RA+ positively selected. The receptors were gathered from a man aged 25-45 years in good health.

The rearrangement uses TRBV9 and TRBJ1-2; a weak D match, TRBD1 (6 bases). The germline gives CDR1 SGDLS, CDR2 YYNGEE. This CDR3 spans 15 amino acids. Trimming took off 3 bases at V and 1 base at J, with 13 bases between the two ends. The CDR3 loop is CASSARGGRNYGYTF. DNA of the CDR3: TGTGCCAGCAGCGCGAGAGGGGGGCGTAACTATGGCTACACCTTC.

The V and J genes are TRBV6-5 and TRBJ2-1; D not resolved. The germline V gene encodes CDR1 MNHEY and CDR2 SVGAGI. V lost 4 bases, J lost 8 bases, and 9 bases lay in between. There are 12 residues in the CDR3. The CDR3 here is CASSSYRDEQFF. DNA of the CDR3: TGTGCCAGCAGTTCCTACCGGGATGAGCAGTTCTTC.

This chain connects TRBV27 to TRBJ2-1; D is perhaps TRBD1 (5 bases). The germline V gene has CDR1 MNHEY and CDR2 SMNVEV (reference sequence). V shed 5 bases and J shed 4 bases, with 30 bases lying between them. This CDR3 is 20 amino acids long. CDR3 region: CASSRDQIGKGYGLYNEQFF. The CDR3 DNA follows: TGTGCCAGCAGTCGCGACCAGATTGGGAAGGGGTACGGTTTGTACAATGAGCAGTTCTTC.

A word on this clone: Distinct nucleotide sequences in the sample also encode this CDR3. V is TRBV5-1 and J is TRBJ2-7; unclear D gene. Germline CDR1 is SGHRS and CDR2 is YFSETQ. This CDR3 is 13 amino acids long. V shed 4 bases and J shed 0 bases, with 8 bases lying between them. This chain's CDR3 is CASSPTGSYEQYF. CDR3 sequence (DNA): TGCGCCAGCAGCCCCACCGGCTCCTACGAGCAGTACTTC.

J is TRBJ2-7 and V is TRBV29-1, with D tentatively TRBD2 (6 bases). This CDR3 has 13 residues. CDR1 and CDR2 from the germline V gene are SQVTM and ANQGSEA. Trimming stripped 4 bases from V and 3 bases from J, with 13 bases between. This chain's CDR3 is CSVVGGGVYEQYF. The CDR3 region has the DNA TGCAGCGTTGTCGGCGGAGGGGTCTACGAGCAGTACTTC.

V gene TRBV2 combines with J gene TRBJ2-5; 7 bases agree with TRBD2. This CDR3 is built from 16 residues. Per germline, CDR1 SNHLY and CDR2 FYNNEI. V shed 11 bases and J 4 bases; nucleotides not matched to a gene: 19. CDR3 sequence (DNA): TGTGCCCTTGGGGGGGGACTCTCTCCGGGAAGAGAGACCCAGTACTTC. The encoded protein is CALGGGLSPGRETQYF.

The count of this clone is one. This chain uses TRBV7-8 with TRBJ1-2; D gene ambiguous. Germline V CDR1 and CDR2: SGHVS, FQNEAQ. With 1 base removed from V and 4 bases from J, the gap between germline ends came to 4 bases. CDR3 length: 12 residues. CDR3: CASSLDSYGYTF. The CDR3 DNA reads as TGTGCCAGCAGCTTAGACAGCTATGGCTACACCTTC.

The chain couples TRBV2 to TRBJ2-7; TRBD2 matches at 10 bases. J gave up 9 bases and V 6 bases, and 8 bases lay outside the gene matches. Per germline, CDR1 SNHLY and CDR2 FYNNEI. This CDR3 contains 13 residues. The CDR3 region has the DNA TGTGCCAGCAGCGTAGCGGGAGGATCAAGGCAGTACTTC. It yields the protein CASSVAGGSRQYF.